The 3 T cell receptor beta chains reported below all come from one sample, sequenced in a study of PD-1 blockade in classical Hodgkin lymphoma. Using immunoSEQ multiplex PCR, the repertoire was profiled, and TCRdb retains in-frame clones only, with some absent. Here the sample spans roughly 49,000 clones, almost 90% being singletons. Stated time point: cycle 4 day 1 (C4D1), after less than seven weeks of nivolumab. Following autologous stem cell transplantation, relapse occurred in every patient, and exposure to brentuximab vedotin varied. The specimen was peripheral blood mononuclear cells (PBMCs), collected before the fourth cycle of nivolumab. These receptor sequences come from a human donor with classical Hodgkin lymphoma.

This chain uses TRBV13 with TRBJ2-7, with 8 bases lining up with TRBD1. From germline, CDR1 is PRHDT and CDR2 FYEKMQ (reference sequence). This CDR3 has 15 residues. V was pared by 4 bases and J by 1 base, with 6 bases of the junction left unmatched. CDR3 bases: TGTGCCAGCAGCTCCGACAGGGGACCTTCCTACGAGCAGTACTTC. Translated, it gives CASSSDRGPSYEQYF.

CDR3 nucleotides: TGTGCCAGCAGCGTAGCCCTTAGCGGGAGGGGCAGGGAGACCCAGTACTTC. This sequence encodes CASSVALSGRGRETQYF. The V call is TRBV9, the J call TRBJ2-5; TRBD2 aligns across 11 bases. The germline V gene encodes CDR1 SGDLS and CDR2 YYNGEE. CDR3 length equals 17 residues. V was pared by 0 bases and J by 5 bases, with 9 bases of the junction left unmatched.

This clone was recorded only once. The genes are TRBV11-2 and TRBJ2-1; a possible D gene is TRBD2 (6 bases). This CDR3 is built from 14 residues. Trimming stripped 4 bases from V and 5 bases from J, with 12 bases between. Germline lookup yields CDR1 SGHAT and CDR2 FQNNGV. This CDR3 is CASSSQVADNEQFF. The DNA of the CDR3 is TGTGCCAGCAGCTCGCAGGTAGCGGACAATGAGCAGTTCTTC.